Described below is a single TCR beta chain sequence and its context. Within the sample, other DNA sequences also encode this same CDR3. The data derive from a study of blood T cell repertoires in COVID-19. In the study overall: T cells, B-cell-depleted T cells, or PBMCs provided the cDNA or gDNA that served as material.

Source study methods: Estimated nucleated cell counts came from reference gene primer amplification. TCRdb's table, derived via immunoSEQ multiplex PCR, lists solely in-frame clones and lacks some. The V and J calls and the clone size are those of that table, but D and trimming were determined from the DNA. The sample carries about 340,000 clones, roughly 90% recorded once. Trimming cost V 1 base and J 2 bases; bases outside gene matches: 1. The CDR3 consists of 14 residues. The germline CDR1 and CDR2 sequences are SGHTA and FQGNSA. Those enrolled in Seattle joined during active infection and were followed longitudinally afterward.

The sample comprised peripheral blood. The clonotype comes from a woman in her seventies with COVID-19, enrolled during active disease. V usage is TRBV7-2 and J usage is TRBJ1-2; 7 bases agree with TRBD1. In DNA form, the CDR3 reads TGTGCCAGCAGCTTAGGCAGGGGGAACTATGGCTACACCTTC. It translates to CASSLGRGNYGYTF. The full variable domain, completed using reference TRBV7-2 and TRBJ1-2, is GAGVSQSPSNKVTEKGKDVELRCDPISGHTALYWYRQSLGQGLEFLIYFQGNSAPDKSGLPSDRFSAERTGGSVSTLTIQRTQQEDSAVYLCASSLGRGNYGYTFGSGTRLTVV.